This entry is about one T cell receptor beta chain. Its antigen is currently unknown. At one of its ends the junction is not consistent with the germline gene, which may arise from a read error. This specimen belongs to a study of blood T cells in healthy people across ages. Findings of the study overall: The study found TCR beta diversity correlated strongly with naive T cell percentage. Estimates drawn from one million T cells were deemed to understate diversity.

With a J-beta primer mix and a sample-barcoded 5' primer, a second PCR ran about 7 to 11 cycles. TCRdb re-called the 5' RACE reads with MiXCR, one entry per CDR3 protein. Among about 970,000 distinct CDR3 sequences listed, roughly 51% were seen once. Per germline, CDR1 SGHRS and CDR2 YFSETQ. This CDR3 has 14 amino acids. The V and J genes are TRBV5-1 and TRBJ2-2, with D uncertain. This TCR was sampled from a woman aged 55-69 years in good health. Input material: blood. CDR3 region: CACSLGSNTGELFF. CDR3 DNA: TGCGCCTGCAGCTTGGGGTCGAACACCGGGGAGCTGTTTTTT.